This T cell receptor beta chain appears in the sequencing data of a study of Ad26.COV2.S vaccination and SARS-CoV-2 variants. Findings and caveats of the study: It was found that vaccine and placebo recipients had similar non-spike TCR breadth. Vaccine recipients surpassed placebo recipients in spike-specific TCR breadth.

Clones were sequenced by immunoSEQ multiplex PCR, and TCRdb holds only the in-frame ones, with some missing. The table has about 320,000 clones, approximately 86% seen once. The germline V and J ends were trimmed by 1 base and 7 bases, with 13 bases remaining between them. Germline V gives CDR1 SGHVS, CDR2 FQNEAQ. There are 14 residues in the CDR3. Treatment reported: around 19 received Ad26.COV2.S at low or high dose, single or two shots; roughly five received placebo; per-sample allocation not given. Sample collection was performed on day 63 after the first vaccine or placebo injection. This clone was seen once. Its target is not known.

The TCR originated in a person aged 18-65 years who received the Ad26.COV2.S COVID-19 vaccine or a placebo. The V call is TRBV7-8, the J call TRBJ1-2; no firm D call. Sequences were derived from peripheral blood, sampled in a trial of Ad26.COV2.S vaccine versus placebo. The CDR3 is CASSLDQANFGYTF. The DNA of the CDR3 is TGTGCCAGCAGCTTAGACCAGGCGAATTTTGGCTACACCTTC.